Shown below are 20 T cell receptor beta chains from a single sample sequenced in a study of molecular identifiers for immune sequencing clone quantification. Via MiXCR, TCRdb re-called the PCR reads, giving one row per CDR3 protein. Of more than 450,000 distinct CDR3 sequences listed, about a quarter were seen once; the top ten hold 0.7% to 0.9%. Material: naive CD8+ T cells from blood, with Jurkat cell RNA spiked in. Indicated subset: FACS-sorted CD8+CD4-CCR7+CD45RA+ naive T cells. The receptor set was obtained from a human donor in good health. Some libraries in this study had Jurkat cell RNA spiked in.

A word on this clonotype: This sequence may be a read error, since a much larger clone differs from it by one base. The chain recombines TRBV4-1 with TRBJ1-5; unclear D gene. CDR3 size: 15 residues. Germline V gives CDR1 MGHRA, CDR2 YSYEKL. The CDR3 is CAGSPNWGPTQPQHF. The CDR3 coding sequence is TGCGCCGGCAGCCCCAACTGGGGTCCCACTCAGCCCCAGCATTTT.

The table lists this clonotype with a few counts. V usage is TRBV7-9 and J usage is TRBJ1-1, with D uncertain. Germline V CDR1 and CDR2: SEHNR, FQNEAQ (reference sequence). This CDR3 has 13 residues. V was cut by 7 bases and J by 1 base, with 10 bases left in between. DNA of the CDR3: TGTGCCAGCAACCCAAGCGAGAACACTGAAGCTTTCTTT. Translating gives CASNPSENTEAFF. Together with reference TRBV7-9 and TRBJ1-1, the CDR3 gives the full variable domain: DTGVSQNPRHKITKRGQNVTFRCDPISEHNRLYWYRQTLGQGPEFLTYFQNEAQLEKSRLLSDRFSAERPKGSFSTLEIQRTEQGDSAMYLCASNPSENTEAFFGQGTRLTVV.

With respect to this clonotype: Just one base apart from a much larger clone, this may be a read error. The CDR3 carries no conserved terminal phenylalanine or tryptophan, so it likely arises from a read error. The V and J genes are TRBV28 and TRBJ1-1; D gene unclear. The CDR3 has 13 residues. The germline gives CDR1 MDHEN, CDR2 SYDVKM. Trimming took 5 bases from V and 7 from J, leaving 14 bases between them. DNA of the CDR3: TGTGCCAGCAGTCTCCCAAGACAAATTGAAGCTTTCTAT. This sequence encodes CASSLPRQIEAFY.

As regards this clonotype: A read error may explain this, as a much larger clone is one base away. The chain employs TRBV20-1 and TRBJ2-3; D perhaps matches TRBD2 (5 bases). Germline V gives CDR1 DFQATT, CDR2 SNEGSKA (reference sequence). CDR3 length: 15 residues. DNA for the CDR3: TGCGGTGCTAGAGCACGGGGAGAAAGCACAGATACGCAGTATTTT. The encoded protein is CGARARGESTDTQYF.

This clonotype was seen only a few times. The chain combines TRBV27 with TRBJ1-5; tentatively, D is TRBD1 (6 bases). The CDR3 has 14 amino acids. The V gene's germline CDR1 is MNHEY and CDR2 SMNVEV (reference sequence). V shed 2 bases and J shed 5 bases, with 10 bases lying between them. CDR3 region: CASSLGGADQPQHF. Here the CDR3 DNA reads TGTGCCAGCAGTTTAGGGGGGGCGGATCAGCCCCAGCATTTT.

This clonotype was found a few times. The V gene is TRBV25-1, the J gene TRBJ2-5; unclear D gene. The CDR3 sequence is 12 residues long. V shed 3 bases and J shed 5 bases, with 7 bases lying between them. Germline V gives CDR1 MGHDK, CDR2 SYGVNS. CDR3 loop: CASSDILETQYF. The CDR3 DNA reads as TGTGCCAGCAGTGACATTCTGGAGACCCAGTACTTC.

With regard to this clonotype: One end of the junction fails to match germline, which may point to a read error. The genes are TRBV4-1 and TRBJ2-7; a possible D gene is TRBD1 (5 bases). The CDR3 has 16 amino acids. CDR1 is MGHRA, CDR2 YSYEKL, per germline. CDR3 protein: CASRQEARVSSYEQYF. CDR3 coding DNA: TGCGCCAGCCGCCAAGAAGCCAGGGTATCGTCTTACGAGCAGTACTTC.

The J gene is TRBJ2-3, the V gene TRBV3-1; 9 nucleotides agree with TRBD2. This CDR3 region has 17 residues. Trimming removed 4 bases from V and 0 bases from J; junction bases left unmatched: 8. Germline loops: CDR1 LGHDT, CDR2 YNNKEL (reference sequence). CDR3 region: CASSPGPSGKSTDTQYF. In DNA form, the CDR3 reads TGTGCCAGCAGCCCAGGACCTAGCGGGAAGAGCACAGATACGCAGTATTTT.

The DNA of the CDR3 is TGCGCCAGCAGCCTCTATTTTGAGAGCTACGAGCAGTACTTC. Its translation: CASSLYFESYEQYF. V gene TRBV4-1 combines with J gene TRBJ2-7; D remains ambiguous. Germline values: CDR1 MGHRA, CDR2 YSYEKL. V gave up 4 bases and J gave up 3 bases, with 13 bases separating them. The CDR3 spans 14 residues.

This chain uses TRBV12-3 or TRBV12-4 with TRBJ2-5, with a weak D call TRBD1 (6 bases). This CDR3 has 14 residues. Trimming removed 3 bases from V and 1 base from J, with 9 bases in between. CDR3 in DNA: TGTGCCAGCAGTTTTGAGGACAGCCAAGAGACCCAGTACTTC. Translating gives CASSFEDSQETQYF.

This clonotype was observed many times. This chain uses TRBV20-1 with TRBJ2-3, with 8 positions matching TRBD2. CDR3 length equals 15 residues. CDR1 and CDR2 (germline): DFQATT, SNEGSKA (reference sequence). V gave up 3 bases and J gave up 1 base; unmatched junction bases: 6. The CDR3 region is CSASGAGVRTDTQYF. The DNA for the CDR3 is TGCAGTGCTAGCGGAGCGGGAGTGCGCACAGATACGCAGTATTTT.

This clonotype was seen more than once but under ten times. The chain couples TRBV19 to TRBJ2-7, with no clear D. Germline CDR1 and CDR2: LNHDA and SQIVND (reference sequence). The V end lost 0 bases, the J end lost 3 bases, and 18 bases lay between the germline ends. The CDR3 runs 17 residues. The CDR3 nucleotides are TGTGCCAGTAGTATAGATTTGGGCCTGGACGGTAACTACGAGCAGTACTTC. It codes for CASSIDLGLDGNYEQYF.

The genes are TRBV6-5 and TRBJ2-1; 10 bases align to TRBD1. This CDR3 is built from 16 residues. J lost 2 bases, V lost 4 bases, and 5 bases had no gene match. CDR1 is MNHEY and CDR2 is SVGAGI in the germline V gene. The DNA for the CDR3 is TGTGCCAGCAGTTCCCCGGGACAGGGGCCCTACAATGAGCAGTTCTTC. Amino acids: CASSSPGQGPYNEQFF.

V usage is TRBV6-5 and J usage is TRBJ2-5, with D perhaps matching TRBD2 (6 bases). The CDR3 totals 16 residues. Trimming cost V 1 base and J 2 bases, with 14 bases left between them. CDR1 and CDR2 (germline): MNHEY, SVGAGI. The CDR3 loop is CASSYYGGEAQETQYF. DNA of the CDR3: TGTGCCAGCAGTTACTATGGCGGGGAGGCACAAGAGACCCAGTACTTC.

V is TRBV29-1 and J is TRBJ1-1; D unresolved. The length of the CDR3 is 12 residues. Looked up from germline, CDR1 is SQVTM and CDR2 is ANQGSEA. The V and J ends lost 6 bases and 0 bases respectively, with 8 bases between them. The CDR3 sequence: CSVFQVNTEAFF. DNA for the CDR3: TGCAGCGTCTTTCAGGTGAACACTGAAGCTTTCTTT.

The chain employs TRBV6-5 and TRBJ1-1; no clear D gene. With 3 bases removed from V and 8 bases from J, the gap between germline ends came to 13 bases. The CDR3 has 13 residues. Germline CDR1 MNHEY, CDR2 SVGAGI. CDR3 in amino acids: CASSYNPPQEAFF. The DNA for the CDR3 is TGTGCCAGCAGTTATAATCCGCCCCAAGAAGCTTTCTTT.

Written as DNA, the CDR3 is TGCGCCAGCGGACCCCTCCCGGCGCTGGGGGACACAAATGAGCAGTTCTTC. As protein: CASGPLPALGDTNEQFF. V and J are TRBV23-1 and TRBJ2-1, with D perhaps TRBD1 (6 bases). TRBV23-1 belongs to the ORF category, with a function that is uncertain. The CDR3 totals 17 residues. V lost 8 bases, J lost 7 bases, and 27 bases lay in between.

The J gene is TRBJ2-5, the V gene TRBV21-1. TRBV21-1 is designated a pseudogene. This CDR3 is 14 amino acids long. The CDR3 nucleotides read TGTGCCAGCAGCCCACGGACCGTGCAAGAGACCCAGTACTTC. Protein sequence: CASSPRTVQETQYF.

This chain uses TRBV11-2 with TRBJ1-6; perhaps TRBD1 as D (5 bases). The V end was cut by 8 bases, the J end by 6 bases, with 23 bases between. Germline lookup yields CDR1 SGHAT and CDR2 FQNNGV. The CDR3 is 17 amino acids. This CDR3 reads CASFREAVPDINSPLHF. The CDR3 coding sequence is TGTGCCAGCTTCAGGGAGGCCGTCCCGGACATTAATTCACCCCTCCACTTT.

This clonotype was recorded a few times. The chain employs TRBV5-4 and TRBJ2-1; D gene ambiguous. CDR1 SGHNT and CDR2 YYREEE come from the germline V gene (reference sequence). V gave up 2 bases and J gave up 8 bases, with 14 bases separating them. The CDR3 extends over 14 amino acids. The CDR3 protein is CASSFRSSTYEQFF. CDR3 coding DNA: TGTGCCAGCAGCTTCCGTTCCTCCACCTATGAGCAGTTCTTC. The full variable domain, with the rest looked up from reference TRBV5-4 and TRBJ2-1, is ETGVTQSPTHLIKTRGQQVTLRCSSQSGHNTVSWYQQALGQGPQFIFQYYREEENGRGNFPPRFSGLQFPNYSSELNVNALELDDSALYLCASSFRSSTYEQFFGPGTRLTVL.